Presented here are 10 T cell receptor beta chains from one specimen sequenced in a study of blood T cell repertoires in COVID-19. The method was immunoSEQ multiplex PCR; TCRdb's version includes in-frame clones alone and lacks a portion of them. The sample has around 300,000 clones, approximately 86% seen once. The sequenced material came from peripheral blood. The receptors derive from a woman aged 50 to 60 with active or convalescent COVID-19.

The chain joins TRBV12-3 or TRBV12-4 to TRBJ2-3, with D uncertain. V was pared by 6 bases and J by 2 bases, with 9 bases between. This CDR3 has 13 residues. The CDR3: CASRLPVTDTQYF. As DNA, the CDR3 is TGTGCCAGCAGACTACCAGTCACAGATACGCAGTATTTT.

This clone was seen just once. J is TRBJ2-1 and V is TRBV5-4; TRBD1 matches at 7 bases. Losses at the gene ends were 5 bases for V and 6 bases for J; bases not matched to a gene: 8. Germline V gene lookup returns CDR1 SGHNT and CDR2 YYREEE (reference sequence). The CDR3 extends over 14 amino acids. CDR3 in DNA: TGTGCCAGCAGACTCAGACAGGGTTCCAATGAGCAGTTCTTC. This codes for CASRLRQGSNEQFF.

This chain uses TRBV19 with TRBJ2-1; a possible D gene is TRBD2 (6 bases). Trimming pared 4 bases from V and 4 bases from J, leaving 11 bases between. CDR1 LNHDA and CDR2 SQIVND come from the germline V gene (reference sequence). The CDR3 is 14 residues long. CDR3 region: CASSTPGGYNEQFF. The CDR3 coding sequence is TGTGCCAGTAGTACCCCAGGAGGGTACAATGAGCAGTTCTTC.

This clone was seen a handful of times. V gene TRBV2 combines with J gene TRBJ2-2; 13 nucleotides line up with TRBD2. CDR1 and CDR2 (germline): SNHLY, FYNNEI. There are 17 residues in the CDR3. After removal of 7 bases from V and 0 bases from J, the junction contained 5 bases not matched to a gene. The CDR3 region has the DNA TGTGCCAGCAAGTCGACTAGCGGGGGGACGAACACCGGGGAGCTGTTTTTT. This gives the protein CASKSTSGGTNTGELFF.

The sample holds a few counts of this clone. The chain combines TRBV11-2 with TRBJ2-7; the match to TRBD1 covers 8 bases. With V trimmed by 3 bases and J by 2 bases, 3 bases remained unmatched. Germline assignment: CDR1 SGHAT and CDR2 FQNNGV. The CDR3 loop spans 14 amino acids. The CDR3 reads CASSFQGATYEQYF. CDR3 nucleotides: TGTGCCAGCAGCTTCCAGGGGGCGACCTACGAGCAGTACTTC.

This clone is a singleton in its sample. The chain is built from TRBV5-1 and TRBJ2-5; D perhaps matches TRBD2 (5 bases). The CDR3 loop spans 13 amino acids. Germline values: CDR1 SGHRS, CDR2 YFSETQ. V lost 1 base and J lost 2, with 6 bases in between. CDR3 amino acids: CASSLPGQETQYF. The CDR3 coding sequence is TGCGCCAGCAGCTTGCCGGGGCAAGAGACCCAGTACTTC.

CDR3 sequence (DNA): TGTGCCAGCAGTTCTATCGGGAGGGCCACGTCCTACGAGCAGTACTTC. This encodes CASSSIGRATSYEQYF. The J gene is TRBJ2-7, the V gene TRBV28; 8 positions agree with TRBD2. Germline values: CDR1 MDHEN, CDR2 SYDVKM. This CDR3 comprises 16 residues. J gave up 1 base and V 4 bases, and 9 bases lay outside the gene matches.

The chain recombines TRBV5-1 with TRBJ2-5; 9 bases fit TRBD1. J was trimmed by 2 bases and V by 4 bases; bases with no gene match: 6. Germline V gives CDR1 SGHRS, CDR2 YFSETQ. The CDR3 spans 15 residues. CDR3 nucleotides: TGCGCCAGCAGCGCGGGTGGGACAGGGCAAGAGACCCAGTACTTC. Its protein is CASSAGGTGQETQYF.

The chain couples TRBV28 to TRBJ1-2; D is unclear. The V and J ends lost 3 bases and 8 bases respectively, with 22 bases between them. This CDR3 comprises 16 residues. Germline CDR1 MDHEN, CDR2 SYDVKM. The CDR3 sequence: CASSLRRESYYEGYTF. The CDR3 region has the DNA TGTGCCAGCAGTTTGCGCCGGGAATCATACTATGAAGGCTACACCTTC.

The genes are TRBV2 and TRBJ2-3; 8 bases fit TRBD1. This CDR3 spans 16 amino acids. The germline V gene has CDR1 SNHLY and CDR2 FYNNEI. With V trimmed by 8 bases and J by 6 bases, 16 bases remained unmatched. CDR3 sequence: CASPSEGTGVSDTQYF. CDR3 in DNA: TGTGCCAGCCCCTCGGAAGGGACAGGTGTTTCGGATACGCAGTATTTT.